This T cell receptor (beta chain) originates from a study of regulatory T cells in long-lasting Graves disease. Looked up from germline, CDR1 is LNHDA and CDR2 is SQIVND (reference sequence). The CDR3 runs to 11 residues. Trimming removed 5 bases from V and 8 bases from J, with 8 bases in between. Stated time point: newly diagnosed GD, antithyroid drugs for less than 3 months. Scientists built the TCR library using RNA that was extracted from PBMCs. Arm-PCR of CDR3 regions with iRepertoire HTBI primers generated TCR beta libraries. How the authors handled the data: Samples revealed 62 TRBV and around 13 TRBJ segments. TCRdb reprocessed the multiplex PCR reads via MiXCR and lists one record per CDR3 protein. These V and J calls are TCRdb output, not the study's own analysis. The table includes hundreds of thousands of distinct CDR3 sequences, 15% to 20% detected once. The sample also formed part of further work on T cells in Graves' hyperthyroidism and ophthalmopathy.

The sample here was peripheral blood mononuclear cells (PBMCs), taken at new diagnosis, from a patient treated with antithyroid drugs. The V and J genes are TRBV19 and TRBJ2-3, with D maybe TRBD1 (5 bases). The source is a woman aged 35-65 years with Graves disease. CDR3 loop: CASSDQGTQYF. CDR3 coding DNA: TGTGCCAGTAGTGATCAGGGTACGCAGTATTTT.